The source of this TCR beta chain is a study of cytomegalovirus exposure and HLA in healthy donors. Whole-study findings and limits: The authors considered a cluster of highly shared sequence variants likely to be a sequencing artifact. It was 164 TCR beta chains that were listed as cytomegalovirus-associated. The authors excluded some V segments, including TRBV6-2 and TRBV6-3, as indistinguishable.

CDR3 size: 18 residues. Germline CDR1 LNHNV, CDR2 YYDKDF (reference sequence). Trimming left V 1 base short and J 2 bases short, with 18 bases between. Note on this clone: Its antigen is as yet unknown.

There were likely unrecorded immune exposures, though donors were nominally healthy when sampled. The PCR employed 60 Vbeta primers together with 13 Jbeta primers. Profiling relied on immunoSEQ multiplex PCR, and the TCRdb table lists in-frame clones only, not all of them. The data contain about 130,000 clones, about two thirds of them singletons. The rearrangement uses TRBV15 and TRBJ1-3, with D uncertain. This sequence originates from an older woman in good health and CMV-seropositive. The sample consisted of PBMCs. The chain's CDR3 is CATSRGAGEGRAGNTIYF. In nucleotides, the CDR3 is TGTGCCACCAGCAGAGGGGCGGGCGAGGGCAGAGCTGGAAACACCATATATTTT.